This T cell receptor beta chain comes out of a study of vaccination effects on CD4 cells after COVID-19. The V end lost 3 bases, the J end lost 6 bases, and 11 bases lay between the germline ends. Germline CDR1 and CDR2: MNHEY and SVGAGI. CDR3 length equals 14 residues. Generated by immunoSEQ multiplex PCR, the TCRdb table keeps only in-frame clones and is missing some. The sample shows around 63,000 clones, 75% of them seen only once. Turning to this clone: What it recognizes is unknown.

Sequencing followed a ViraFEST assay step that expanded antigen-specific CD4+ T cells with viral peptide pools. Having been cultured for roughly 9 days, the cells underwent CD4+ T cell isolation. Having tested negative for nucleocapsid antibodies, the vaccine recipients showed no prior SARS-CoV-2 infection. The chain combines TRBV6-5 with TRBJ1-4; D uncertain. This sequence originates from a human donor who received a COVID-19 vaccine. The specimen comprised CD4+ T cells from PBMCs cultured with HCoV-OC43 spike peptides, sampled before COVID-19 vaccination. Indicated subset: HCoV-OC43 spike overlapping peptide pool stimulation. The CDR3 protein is CASSYDSSDEKLFF. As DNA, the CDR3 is TGTGCCAGCAGTTATGATTCAAGCGATGAAAAACTGTTTTTT.